This T cell receptor (beta chain) was captured by sequencing in a study of cytomegalovirus exposure and HLA in healthy donors. PCR used 60 Vbeta primers and 13 Jbeta primers. The data were produced by immunoSEQ multiplex PCR, yet TCRdb's version contains in-frame clones alone and is incomplete. Of roughly 80,000 clones in the sample, 65% to 85% were seen once. CDR1 SGHAT and CDR2 FQNNGV come from the germline V gene. The CDR3 sequence is 14 residues long. Trimming took off 5 bases at V and 8 bases at J, with 18 bases between the two ends. This clonotype originated in a man aged 60 to 69 in good health and CMV-seropositive. The J gene is TRBJ1-2, the V gene TRBV11-2, with D possibly being TRBD1 (6 bases). Sequencing used PBMCs. The CDR3 nucleotides read TGTGCCAGCAGCCCCCTCGGGACACGATGGGGCTACACCTTC. Translation: CASSPLGTRWGYTF.